The 30 T cell receptor beta chains listed next were all sequenced from one sample in a study of cytomegalovirus exposure and HLA in healthy donors. The PCR had 60 Vbeta and 13 Jbeta primers. The protocol was immunoSEQ multiplex PCR, while the TCRdb copy is restricted to in-frame clones and leaves out a portion. The repertoire table contains some 130,000 clones. Sequenced material: PBMCs. These receptors were collected from a woman aged 40 to 55 in good health and CMV-seronegative.

The CDR3, as DNA: TGTGCCAGCAGGACGACAGCGTCCTACGAGCAGTACTTC. It yields the protein CASRTTASYEQYF. The J gene is TRBJ2-7, the V gene TRBV28; D possibly corresponds to TRBD1 (5 bases). The CDR3 loop spans 13 amino acids. The V end lost 6 bases, the J end lost 1 base, and 10 bases lay between the germline ends. Germline V gives CDR1 MDHEN, CDR2 SYDVKM.

For the CDR3, the DNA is TGTGCCAGCAGAAGAGGACAGGGGACGAGATACGAGCAGTACTTC. Translating it yields CASRRGQGTRYEQYF. The chain carries TRBV2 and TRBJ2-5; 9 bases align to TRBD1. The last part of the DNA fits TRBJ2-7 better; the J call may be wrong. Germline V gives CDR1 SNHLY, CDR2 FYNNEI. The CDR3 consists of 15 residues.

The genes are TRBV15 and TRBJ1-5; D remains ambiguous. CDR1 and CDR2 from the germline V gene are LNHNV and YYDKDF (reference sequence). V gave up 0 bases and J gave up 6 bases, with 9 bases separating them. CDR3 length equals 14 residues. CDR3 bases: TGTGCCACCAGCAGAGAGGGCAGTCGTCAGCCCCAGCATTTT. Amino acid sequence: CATSREGSRQPQHF.

The V gene is TRBV5-5, the J gene TRBJ2-7; 7 nucleotides align to TRBD1. V lost 3 bases to trimming and J lost 4 bases; unmatched junction nucleotides: 4. The CDR3 runs 13 residues. Germline assignment: CDR1 SGHKS and CDR2 YYEKEE (reference sequence). The CDR3 loop reads CASSSGQSYEQYF. CDR3 bases: TGTGCCAGCAGCTCGGGACAGTCTTACGAGCAGTACTTC.

The chain carries TRBV7-3 and TRBJ2-5, with D maybe TRBD2 (6 bases). Trimming took off 3 bases at V and 2 bases at J, with 10 bases between the two ends. CDR3 length: 14 residues. CDR1 is SGHTA and CDR2 is FQGTGA in the germline V gene. CDR3 DNA: TGTGCCAGCAGCTTCGGGACTGTGCAAGAGACCCAGTACTTC. Translating it yields CASSFGTVQETQYF.

The rearrangement uses TRBV7-9 and TRBJ2-1, with 8 bases aligning to TRBD2. Germline loops: CDR1 SEHNR, CDR2 FQNEAQ (reference sequence). The CDR3 has 17 residues. V shed 4 bases, J shed 3 bases, and the junction held 11 bases outside the gene matches. The CDR3 loop is CASSSRGREGIYNEQFF. CDR3 DNA: TGTGCCAGCAGCTCCAGGGGACGGGAGGGGATCTACAATGAGCAGTTCTTC.

This chain's CDR3 is CASSLDVEREETQYF. DNA for the CDR3: TGTGCCAGCAGCTTAGATGTCGAGAGGGAAGAGACCCAGTACTTC. V usage is TRBV11-2 and J usage is TRBJ2-5, with a possible D match to TRBD2 (5 bases). CDR1 SGHAT and CDR2 FQNNGV come from the germline V gene. V was trimmed by 0 bases and J by 3 bases, leaving 11 bases between them. This CDR3 region has 15 residues.

The CDR3 DNA is TGTGCCAGCAGCAGGATTACAGGGGCCTCCACCGGGGAGCTGTTTTTT. It translates to CASSRITGASTGELFF. V gene TRBV7-6 combines with J gene TRBJ2-2, with TRBD1 matching 7 bases. Germline-derived CDR1 and CDR2 are SGHVS and FNYEAQ. V was clipped by 5 bases and J by 4 bases; unmatched bases: 10. CDR3 length: 16 amino acids.

The chain combines TRBV11-2 with TRBJ2-1; TRBD1 matches 10 bases. The CDR3 is 14 amino acids. The germline V gene has CDR1 SGHAT and CDR2 FQNNGV. V gave up 8 bases and J gave up 5 bases; unmatched junction bases: 6. The CDR3 sequence: CASARTGGNNEQFF. The CDR3 nucleotides read TGTGCCAGCGCGCGGACAGGGGGGAACAATGAGCAGTTCTTC.

J is TRBJ2-7 and V is TRBV5-1; 12 bases are shared with TRBD1. Trimming removed 4 bases from V and 2 bases from J; junction bases left unmatched: 4. This CDR3 region has 15 residues. Germline CDR1 SGHRS, CDR2 YFSETQ. The CDR3 DNA follows: TGCGCCAGCAGCGCCGGGACAGGGGGCCCCTACGAGCAGTACTTC. Its protein is CASSAGTGGPYEQYF.

This chain joins TRBV6-6 and TRBJ1-4, with no clear D. The CDR3 has 14 amino acids. CDR1 MNHNY and CDR2 SVGAGI come from the germline V gene (reference sequence). With 0 bases removed from V and 3 bases from J, the gap between germline ends came to 5 bases. CDR3 sequence (DNA): TGTGCCAGCAGTTACTCGGGCCCTAATGAAAAACTGTTTTTT. This codes for CASSYSGPNEKLFF.

J is TRBJ1-2 and V is TRBV11-3; 8 bases are a match to TRBD1. Per the germline V gene, CDR1 is SGHNT and CDR2 is YENEEA. The CDR3 is 11 residues long. Germline trimming cut 3 bases from V and 14 bases from J; bases unmatched to any gene: 5. The CDR3 DNA reads TGTGCCAGCAGCTTGGGACAGGTTGTAACCTTC. Its protein product is CASSLGQVVTF.

V and J are TRBV6-1 and TRBJ1-1; the D is unclear. Germline V gene lookup returns CDR1 MNHNS and CDR2 SASEGT. The ends were cut back, 6 bases at V and 1 base at J, with 9 bases in the middle. CDR3 length equals 13 residues. The DNA of the CDR3 is TGTGCCAGCAGACAACAGACGAACACTGAAGCTTTCTTT. This sequence encodes CASRQQTNTEAFF.

This chain uses TRBV7-9 with TRBJ1-1, with unresolved D. The CDR3 contains 14 residues. CDR1 and CDR2 (germline): SEHNR, FQNEAQ (reference sequence). Deletions cut 5 bases from V and 4 bases from J, with 14 bases between. This CDR3 is CASSPDLRGTEAFF. The CDR3 DNA reads TGTGCCAGCAGCCCGGATCTACGAGGCACTGAAGCTTTCTTT.

The chain is built from TRBV4-2 and TRBJ2-7, with D possibly being TRBD2 (5 bases). The V gene's germline CDR1 is LGHNA and CDR2 YNFKEQ. V lost 1 base and J lost 4, with 8 bases in between. The length of the CDR3 is 13 residues. Written as DNA, the CDR3 is TGTGCCAGCAGCCAAGGGACTGAATACGAGCAGTACTTC. Encoded protein: CASSQGTEYEQYF.

This chain uses TRBV9 with TRBJ1-2, with 8 bases lining up with TRBD1. Germline lookup yields CDR1 SGDLS and CDR2 YYNGEE. This CDR3 spans 15 amino acids. V lost 4 bases and J lost 2; bases outside the gene matches: 7. CDR3 DNA sequence: TGTGCCAGCAGCCCCCAACAGGGGGTCAACTATGGCTACACCTTC. Its translation: CASSPQQGVNYGYTF.

This chain uses TRBV19 with TRBJ2-5, with 12 bases lining up with TRBD2. V shed 4 bases and J 6 bases; nucleotides not matched to a gene: 6. CDR3 size: 15 residues. CDR1 is LNHDA, CDR2 SQIVND, per germline (reference sequence). As DNA, the CDR3 is TGTGCCAGTAGTACTTCTAGCGGGGGGGTTAAGACCCAGTACTTC. It is translated as CASSTSSGGVKTQYF. The whole variable domain, filled in from reference TRBV19 and TRBJ2-5, reads DGGITQSPKYLFRKEGQNVTLSCEQNLNHDAMYWYRQDPGQGLRLIYYSQIVNDFQKGDIAEGYSVSREKKESFPLTVTSAQKNPTAFYLCASSTSSGGVKTQYFGPGTRLLVL.

V usage is TRBV2 and J usage is TRBJ1-3; no firm D call. Germline CDR1 and CDR2: SNHLY and FYNNEI. The ends were cut back, 1 base at V and 10 bases at J, with 11 bases in the middle. The length of the CDR3 is 13 residues. CDR3 sequence reads: CASSEVAGFTIYF. As DNA, the CDR3 is TGTGCCAGCAGTGAAGTGGCAGGTTTTACCATATATTTT.

Points on this clone: This CDR3 is also generated by other DNA sequences in the sample. The V and J genes are TRBV4-2 and TRBJ1-1, with D uncertain. The V and J ends lost 0 bases and 0 bases respectively, with 5 bases between them. There are 14 residues in the CDR3. In germline, CDR1 is LGHNA, CDR2 YNFKEQ. The CDR3: CASSQDTVNTEAFF. The CDR3 nucleotides are TGTGCCAGCAGCCAAGATACGGTGAACACTGAAGCTTTCTTT.

The V call is TRBV11-3, the J call TRBJ2-1; 15 bases are a match to TRBD2. The germline V gene encodes CDR1 SGHNT and CDR2 YENEEA. The CDR3 totals 15 residues. V lost 4 bases, J lost 6 bases, and 1 base stayed unmatched. CDR3 residues: CASSSGLAGGNEQFF. In nucleotides, the CDR3 is TGTGCCAGCAGCTCGGGACTAGCGGGGGGCAATGAGCAGTTCTTC.

The chain uses TRBV5-8 and TRBJ1-1; 7 positions agree with TRBD1. Per the germline V gene, CDR1 is SGHTS and CDR2 is YDEGEE. This CDR3 region has 15 residues. Trimming removed 4 bases from V and 2 bases from J; junction bases left unmatched: 8. In DNA form, the CDR3 reads TGTGCCAGCAGCCCGCGGACAGGTAGAAACACTGAAGCTTTCTTT. This translates into CASSPRTGRNTEAFF.

The chain is built from TRBV5-6 and TRBJ2-4, with 8 bases lining up with TRBD2. V was clipped by 1 base and J by 8 bases; unmatched bases: 8. The CDR3 consists of 15 residues. The germline V gene encodes CDR1 SGHDT and CDR2 YYEEEE. The CDR3 nucleotides are TGTGCCAGCAGCTTGCCCGGGGGGGCCTTGGACATTCAGTACTTC. Translating it yields CASSLPGGALDIQYF.

The chain is built from TRBV9 and TRBJ1-3, with a possible D match to TRBD1 (6 bases). The germline V gene has CDR1 SGDLS and CDR2 YYNGEE. Trimming took off 3 bases at V and 0 bases at J, with 16 bases between the two ends. This CDR3 comprises 17 residues. The CDR3 DNA sequence: TGTGCCAGCAGCGGCGGACAGCGACTAATCTCTGGAAACACCATATATTTT. This translates into CASSGGQRLISGNTIYF.

This chain connects TRBV29-1 to TRBJ2-3; tentative D call: TRBD2 (5 bases). In germline, CDR1 is SQVTM, CDR2 ANQGSEA. V gave up 7 bases and J gave up 1 base, with 15 bases separating them. The CDR3 covers 14 residues. As DNA, the CDR3 is TGCAGCGGGACCGCCAGCGGACGCACAGATACGCAGTATTTT. Its protein product is CSGTASGRTDTQYF.

The CDR3 DNA follows: TGTGCCAGTAGTACAACTAGCGGGGGGTTCAATGAGCAGTTCTTC. It codes for CASSTTSGGFNEQFF. The chain carries TRBV19 and TRBJ2-1, with 12 bases that match TRBD2. With V trimmed by 4 bases and J by 6 bases, 4 bases remained unmatched. This CDR3 spans 15 amino acids. CDR1 and CDR2 from the germline V gene are LNHDA and SQIVND (reference sequence).

The CDR3 bases are TGTGCCAGCAGACGCCGGACAGCCACTGAAGCTTTCTTT. This encodes CASRRRTATEAFF. The rearrangement uses TRBV6-5 and TRBJ1-1, with D tentatively TRBD1 (6 bases). CDR1 and CDR2 from the germline V gene are MNHEY and SVGAGI. V was trimmed by 6 bases and J by 4 bases, leaving 12 bases between them. This CDR3 has 13 amino acids.

The rearrangement links TRBV5-1 to TRBJ2-2; tentative D call: TRBD1 (5 bases). Germline assignment: CDR1 SGHRS and CDR2 YFSETQ. CDR3 size: 17 residues. Trimming took off 0 bases at V and 3 bases at J, with 15 bases between the two ends. The CDR3 DNA follows: TGCGCCAGCAGCTTGGGGCCTGACAGAGAACACACCGGGGAGCTGTTTTTT. Its translation: CASSLGPDREHTGELFF.

The V and J genes are TRBV28 and TRBJ2-5; possibly TRBD1 for D (6 bases). The CDR3 extends over 13 amino acids. The V end was cut by 8 bases, the J end by 1 base, with 11 bases between. Germline CDR1 MDHEN, CDR2 SYDVKM. CDR3 DNA: TGTGCCAGCGGGGTGGACAGCCAAGAGACCCAGTACTTC. The encoded protein is CASGVDSQETQYF.

The rearrangement links TRBV5-1 to TRBJ2-5; 11 bases are a match to TRBD2. V lost 2 bases and J lost 5; bases outside the gene matches: 5. The CDR3 runs to 15 residues. Germline CDR1 SGHRS, CDR2 YFSETQ. DNA of the CDR3: TGCGCCAGCAGCTTTAGCGGGGGGGCCGGGGAGACCCAGTACTTC. Translation: CASSFSGGAGETQYF.

The genes are TRBV5-5 and TRBJ1-5; maybe TRBD1 (6 bases). Germline V lookup: CDR1 SGHKS, CDR2 YYEKEE (reference sequence). V was shortened by 4 bases and J by 2 bases, with 13 bases between the two germline ends. The CDR3 runs to 15 residues. The CDR3 DNA sequence: TGTGCCAGCAGCACCAGGGGAGCAGGCAATCAGCCCCAGCATTTT. It is translated as CASSTRGAGNQPQHF.